The 15 T cell receptor beta chains below all came from one sample that was sequenced in a study of blood T cell repertoires in COVID-19. This table comes from immunoSEQ multiplex PCR, and its TCRdb copy is limited to in-frame clones, with some not included. This table has about 190,000 clones, about three quarters appearing once. Sequencing was done on a sample of peripheral blood. The receptor source for this set is an elderly woman with active or convalescent COVID-19.

V gene TRBV15 combines with J gene TRBJ2-1; 9 nucleotides line up with TRBD1. The CDR3 has 14 amino acids. Germline lookup yields CDR1 LNHNV and CDR2 YYDKDF (reference sequence). V lost 0 bases and J lost 8; bases outside the gene matches: 2. The CDR3 loop reads CATSREQGADEQFF. The CDR3 coding sequence is TGTGCCACCAGCAGAGAACAGGGGGCCGATGAGCAGTTCTTC. The full variable domain, in which reference TRBV15 and TRBJ2-1 provide the parts outside the CDR3, is DAMVIQNPRYQVTQFGKPVTLSCSQTLNHNVMYWYQQKSSQAPKLLFHYYDKDFNNEADTPDNFQSRRPNTSFCFLDIRSPGLGDTAMYLCATSREQGADEQFFGPGTRLTVL.

This sequence joins TRBV10-2 and TRBJ1-4, with a tentative D call TRBD1 (5 bases). The CDR3 covers 14 residues. Germline V gene data show CDR1 as WSHSY and CDR2 as SAAADI. V gave up 4 bases and J gave up 4 bases, with 10 bases separating them. The CDR3 loop reads CASSGQFNNEKLFF. CDR3 sequence (DNA): TGCGCCAGCAGTGGACAGTTTAATAATGAAAAACTGTTTTTT.

This chain connects TRBV28 to TRBJ2-7, with a tentative D call TRBD1 (5 bases). The CDR3 sequence is 12 residues long. Trimming removed 7 bases at V and 2 bases at J, with 9 bases between. Germline V lookup: CDR1 MDHEN, CDR2 SYDVKM. CDR3 in DNA: TGTGCCAGCACCCGACAGACCTACGAGCAGTACTTC. Its translation is CASTRQTYEQYF.

CDR3 DNA: TGCAGCGTTGAAACCCGACAGGGTAGGAACACTGAAGCTTTCTTT. Its translation: CSVETRQGRNTEAFF. The chain links TRBV29-1 to TRBJ1-1; 7 bases are shared with TRBD1. Trimming at V came to 2 bases and at J to 1 base, leaving 7 bases not matched to a gene. The CDR3 spans 15 residues. The germline V gene encodes CDR1 SQVTM and CDR2 ANQGSEA.

V is TRBV13 and J is TRBJ2-3; D unresolved. V dropped 3 bases and J dropped 0 bases, with 10 bases sitting between them. This CDR3 has 15 residues. The germline CDR1 and CDR2 sequences are PRHDT and FYEKMQ (reference sequence). The CDR3 nucleotides read TGTGCCAGCAGCTTTGCAGGAACTAGCACAGATACGCAGTATTTT. It encodes CASSFAGTSTDTQYF.

The genes are TRBV7-6 and TRBJ2-1, with 9 bases aligning to TRBD1. Germline trimming cut 4 bases from V and 6 bases from J; bases unmatched to any gene: 7. The CDR3 runs to 15 residues. Germline assignment: CDR1 SGHVS and CDR2 FNYEAQ. This CDR3 is CASSSDRGEGNEQFF. As DNA, the CDR3 is TGTGCCAGCAGCTCCGACAGGGGGGAGGGCAATGAGCAGTTCTTC.

This chain links TRBV6-6 with TRBJ2-7, with D maybe TRBD2 (5 bases). Trimming left V 5 bases short and J 0 bases short, with 20 bases between. Germline CDR1 MNHNY, CDR2 SVGAGI (reference sequence). CDR3 size: 17 residues. The CDR3 DNA is TGTGCCAGCAGTCCACCCACCACCGGGGTCCGCTCCTACGAGCAGTACTTC. It encodes CASSPPTTGVRSYEQYF.

CDR3 DNA sequence: TGTGCCAGCAGTACGTCAACAGGGGGCGGCACCGGGGAGCTGTTTTTT. As protein: CASSTSTGGGTGELFF. The genes are TRBV28 and TRBJ2-2; 9 positions match TRBD1. The CDR3 runs 16 residues. Germline values: CDR1 MDHEN, CDR2 SYDVKM. Trimming cost V 5 bases and J 4 bases; bases outside gene matches: 8.

This chain uses TRBV12-3 or TRBV12-4 with TRBJ2-3; 7 nucleotides line up with TRBD1. This CDR3 has 12 amino acids. After removal of 5 bases from V and 10 bases from J, the junction contained 6 bases not matched to a gene. The CDR3 protein is CASSHDRVSQYF. In nucleotides, the CDR3 is TGTGCCAGCAGTCACGACAGGGTTTCGCAGTATTTT.

The V gene is TRBV29-1, the J gene TRBJ1-2, with D possibly TRBD1 on 5 matching bases. The CDR3 spans 15 residues. The V gene lost 4 bases and the J gene lost 8 bases, with 23 bases spanning the gap. Germline CDR1 and CDR2: SQVTM and ANQGSEA. In DNA, the CDR3 is TGCAGCGTTGGATCTTCCGCGCAGGGCGTAGGGGGCTACACCTTC. This translates into CSVGSSAQGVGGYTF.

V is TRBV30 and J is TRBJ1-1; TRBD1 might be the D (5 bases). Germline V CDR1 and CDR2: GTSNPN, SVGIG (reference sequence). V was clipped by 0 bases and J by 0 bases, with 11 bases between them. The CDR3 totals 15 residues. The CDR3 is CAWSVGRVMNTEAFF. CDR3 coding DNA: TGTGCCTGGAGTGTAGGCAGGGTAATGAACACTGAAGCTTTCTTT. Full variable domain (outside the CDR3, taken from reference TRBV30 and TRBJ1-1): SQTIHQWPATLVQPVGSPLSLECTVEGTSNPNLYWYRQAAGRGLQLLFYSVGIGQISSEVPQNLSASRPQDRQFILSSKKLLLSDSGFYLCAWSVGRVMNTEAFFGQGTRLTVV.

The chain couples TRBV5-6 to TRBJ1-2, with 11 nucleotides matching TRBD1. Trimming took 4 bases from V and 5 from J; bases not matched to a gene: 4. The length of the CDR3 is 14 residues. CDR1 is SGHDT and CDR2 is YYEEEE in the germline V gene. The DNA for the CDR3 is TGTGCCAGCAGCCAAGGACAGGGGGCTTATGGCTACACCTTC. Residues: CASSQGQGAYGYTF.

The chain has TRBV4-3 and TRBJ1-1, with D perhaps matching TRBD1 (6 bases). Germline CDR1 is LGHNA and CDR2 is YSLEER. V was cut by 1 base and J by 0 bases, with 21 bases left in between. This CDR3 is 19 amino acids long. CDR3 nucleotide sequence: TGCGCCAGCAGCCAAGTAATTTCTGGACAGCGGTTTCTGAACACTGAAGCTTTCTTT. Residues: CASSQVISGQRFLNTEAFF.

The CDR3 region has the DNA TGTGCCAGTAGTACCTCCTCGGACAGGGGGCTTGGGAGAAGGCAGTTCTTC. The encoded protein is CASSTSSDRGLGRRQFF. The chain links TRBV19 to TRBJ2-1; 11 bases match TRBD1. Germline CDR1 is LNHDA and CDR2 is SQIVND (reference sequence). After removal of 4 bases from V and 12 bases from J, the junction contained 17 bases not matched to a gene. The CDR3 is made up of 17 amino acids.

CDR3 bases: TGTGCCAGCAGTCCCGGGACTGCAATCTATGGCTACACCTTC. It encodes CASSPGTAIYGYTF. The chain couples TRBV27 to TRBJ1-2; tentative D call: TRBD1 (5 bases). CDR1 is MNHEY, CDR2 SMNVEV, per germline (reference sequence). CDR3 size: 14 residues. Trimming stripped 5 bases from V and 4 bases from J, with 14 bases between.